This T cell receptor beta chain was obtained from a study of blood T cell repertoires in COVID-19. Across the study: The United States, Italy and Spain provided the acute and convalescent COVID-19 samples. The analysed material was cDNA or gDNA that came from T cells, B-cell-depleted T cells, or PBMCs.

Under the authors' procedure: Scientists estimated how many nucleated cells there were by amplifying reference gene primers. Measured with immunoSEQ multiplex PCR; TCRdb has only the in-frame clones, and not every one. V, J and clone size are those of that table, while D and trimming were read from the DNA. The sample holds roughly 170,000 clones, 70% to 90% seen once. Seattle's cohort entered during active infection and was followed longitudinally. Trimming removed 3 bases from V and 1 base from J, with 6 bases in between. This CDR3 comprises 13 residues. For this clone: This same CDR3 is encoded by further DNA sequences in the sample.

The sequence came from a woman between 50 and 59 years old with COVID-19, enrolled during active disease. The gene calls are TRBV12-3 or TRBV12-4 and TRBJ1-1; D remains unclear. Sequencing input: peripheral blood. The CDR3 region has the DNA TGTGCCAGCAGTTTTTCGAGGAACACTGAAGCTTTCTTT. Amino acid sequence: CASSFSRNTEAFF.